This is a list of T cell receptor beta chains from one sample in a study of beta chain features in type 1 diabetes. Profiled with immunoSEQ multiplex PCR; TCRdb holds only in-frame clones, not every one. The repertoire holds over 100,000 clones, 40% seen once, with approximately 0.065% in the top ten. The source material was stem cell memory CD4+ T cells from blood. The receptors were sampled from a woman aged 18-29 years in good health. Both conserved end residues are part of each CDR3. D genes are given only for firm matches. Some rows have no size entry. The others give once, few or many, or a class for an expanded clone.

j_call	v_call	d_call	clone_size	cdr3_aa	cdr3_nt
TRBJ2-1	TRBV5-1	TRBD1	-	CASSRAGQGLDEQFF	TGCGCCAGCAGCCGGGCGGGACAGGGGCTCGATGAGCAGTTCTTC
TRBJ2-3	TRBV7-9	-	many	CASSRVWADTQYF	TGTGCCAGCAGCCGAGTGTGGGCTGATACGCAGTATTTT
TRBJ2-7	TRBV15	TRBD1	-	CATSSGTVNYEQYF	TGTGCCACCAGCAGCGGGACAGTGAACTACGAGCAGTACTTC
TRBJ1-4	TRBV7-9	-	many	CASSLGLDEKLFF	TGTGCCAGCAGCTTGGGGCTAGATGAAAAACTGTTTTTT
TRBJ1-1	TRBV18	-	few	CASSPPSQRARTEAFF	TGTGCCAGCTCACCACCCTCGCAGAGGGCCCGAACTGAAGCTTTCTTT
TRBJ2-3	TRBV30	-	-	CAWSLHSLSTDTQYF	TGTGCCTGGAGTTTGCACTCCCTCAGCACAGATACGCAGTATTTT
TRBJ1-5	TRBV13	-	many	CASSRNRDNQPQHF	TGTGCCAGCAGCCGCAACAGGGACAATCAGCCCCAGCATTTT
TRBJ2-7	TRBV30	-	-	CAWSVGGGRAHEQYF	TGTGCCTGGAGTGTTGGGGGAGGAAGGGCGCACGAGCAGTACTTC
TRBJ2-7	TRBV10-3	-	few	CAISDVRGTYEQYF	TGTGCCATCAGTGACGTTCGGGGTACCTACGAGCAGTACTTC
TRBJ1-5	TRBV28	TRBD1	-	CASSIRGQGFYQPQHF	TGTGCCAGCAGCATCAGGGGACAGGGATTTTATCAGCCCCAGCATTTT